This TCR beta chain was found in a study of blood T cell repertoires in COVID-19. Study information: PBMCs, B-cell-depleted T cells, or T cells provided the cDNA or gDNA that made up the material.

Authors' processing steps: Amplification from reference gene primers served as the basis for estimated nucleated cell counts. This table comes from immunoSEQ multiplex PCR, and its TCRdb copy is limited to in-frame clones, with some not included. Clone size and V and J calls were adopted from that table, with D and trimming inferred from the DNA. The sample includes 250,000 or so clones, roughly 84% of them seen just once. From germline, CDR1 is MNHEY and CDR2 SVGEGT. V shed 6 bases, J shed 7 bases, and the junction held 6 bases outside the gene matches. This CDR3 is built from 14 residues. Participants were aged about 18 to 100 years from around 25 US areas. Each exposed participant met a COVID-19 case in the 2 weeks preceding study entry.

This sequence joins TRBV6-2 or TRBV6-3 and TRBJ2-2; 9 bases are shared with TRBD2. This sequence was found in a woman aged 45 to 65 who had been exposed to COVID-19. The specimen was PBMCs or T cells enriched from blood (not recorded which). DNA for the CDR3: TGTGCCAGCAGCACCGGGACTAGCTACGGGGAGCTGTTTTTT. Residues: CASSTGTSYGELFF.